The present T cell receptor beta chain was sequenced within a study of cytomegalovirus exposure and HLA in healthy donors. Study context: Of the donors genotyped, a few hundred in all, over 80% fell in the Caucasian-associated ancestry cluster. Study-wide results and limits: Later analysis suggested links between common viral pathogens and several top significant clusters. Upon later analysis, TCR association rates were observed to vary by HLA locus, being highest for DRB1 and lowest for HLA-C.

Germline V gene sequence: CDR1 MNHEY, CDR2 SMNVEV (reference sequence). V gave up 6 bases and J gave up 6 bases, with 15 bases separating them. This CDR3 has 15 residues. The PCR had 60 Vbeta and 13 Jbeta primers. How the authors handled the data: Approximately 72 million unique TCR beta chains, roughly 11 million of them shared, were counted by a later analysis. Measured with immunoSEQ multiplex PCR; TCRdb has only the in-frame clones, and not every one. V and J calls plus clone size are reproduced from that table; the DNA served to infer D and trimming. Among 75,000 to 80,000 clones, roughly 70% were seen once, and the ten largest hold roughly 4.4%. As for this clone: Its matching antigen is unknown.

Sequenced sample: PBMCs. The V and J genes are TRBV27 and TRBJ1-6; D is possibly TRBD1 (5 bases). This receptor was taken from a man in his 60s in good health and CMV-seropositive. The CDR3 sequence is CASSQLREVNSPLHF. The CDR3 DNA sequence: TGTGCCAGCAGCCAACTCAGGGAAGTTAATTCACCCCTCCACTTT.